This passage covers 18 T cell receptor beta chains from one sample sequenced in a study of technical replicates of blood from a few donors. Profiling relied on immunoSEQ multiplex PCR, and the TCRdb table lists in-frame clones only, not all of them. Among 60,000 to 70,000 clones listed, roughly 98% were seen once. Material for sequencing was T cells isolated from PBMCs. The origin of the receptors is a human donor in good health.

The DNA for the CDR3 is TGTGCCACAGGGGGTCGGAATTCACCCCTCCACTTT. It specifies CATGGRNSPLHF. V gene TRBV28 combines with J gene TRBJ1-6, with 7 bases identical to TRBD1. The CDR3 covers 12 residues. V lost 10 bases, J lost 7 bases, and 4 bases stayed unmatched. The germline V gene has CDR1 MDHEN and CDR2 SYDVKM.

About this clone: At the DNA level, this CDR3 is encoded by other sequences in the same sample as well. The chain is built from TRBV5-1 and TRBJ1-2; TRBD1 is a possible D gene (6 bases). This CDR3 contains 15 residues. Germline lookup yields CDR1 SGHRS and CDR2 YFSETQ. V was cut by 0 bases and J by 3 bases, with 12 bases left in between. The CDR3 sequence is CASSLGQGRDYGYTF. DNA for the CDR3: TGCGCCAGCAGCTTGGGTCAGGGGCGCGACTATGGCTACACCTTC.

The chain has TRBV10-2 and TRBJ2-2, with D possibly TRBD2 on 7 matching bases. V gave up 1 base and J gave up 4 bases, with 10 bases separating them. In germline, CDR1 is WSHSY, CDR2 SAAADI. The CDR3 length is 15 residues. CDR3 coding DNA: TGCGCCAGCAGTGAGTTAGGGGGGGCCACCGGGGAGCTGTTTTTT. Amino acid sequence: CASSELGGATGELFF.

The V gene is TRBV28, the J gene TRBJ2-2, with 9 bases lining up with TRBD1. The length of the CDR3 is 17 residues. Germline CDR1 is MDHEN and CDR2 is SYDVKM. V lost 6 bases, J lost 0 bases, and 8 bases stayed unmatched. The CDR3 spells CASRLSRDRANTGELFF. For the CDR3, the DNA is TGTGCCAGCAGACTTAGCCGGGACAGGGCGAACACCGGGGAGCTGTTTTTT.

The V call is TRBV11-3, the J call TRBJ2-1; 9 bases map to TRBD2. This CDR3 is built from 15 residues. The germline V gene encodes CDR1 SGHNT and CDR2 YENEEA. V shed 9 bases and J 2 bases; nucleotides not matched to a gene: 8. The CDR3 coding sequence is TGTGCCAGTCGTGGTGCGGGGGGGCCCTACAATGAGCAGTTCTTC. Its protein product is CASRGAGGPYNEQFF.

The J gene is TRBJ2-2, the V gene TRBV19; possible D gene TRBD1, 5 bases. Per germline, CDR1 LNHDA and CDR2 SQIVND (reference sequence). Trimming cost V 3 bases and J 0 bases, with 11 bases left between them. The CDR3 length is 16 residues. The CDR3: CASSMLGLANTGELFF. CDR3 sequence (DNA): TGTGCCAGTAGTATGTTGGGGCTAGCGAACACCGGGGAGCTGTTTTTT. Combining the CDR3 with reference TRBV19 and TRBJ2-2 gives the whole variable domain DGGITQSPKYLFRKEGQNVTLSCEQNLNHDAMYWYRQDPGQGLRLIYYSQIVNDFQKGDIAEGYSVSREKKESFPLTVTSAQKNPTAFYLCASSMLGLANTGELFFGEGSRLTVL.

This clone was detected a few times. The CDR3 bases are TGTGCCAGCACAAAACTAGCGGGGGTCAATGAGCAGTTCTTC. Protein product: CASTKLAGVNEQFF. This sequence joins TRBV6-1 and TRBJ2-1; TRBD2 aligns across 11 bases. Germline CDR1 MNHNS, CDR2 SASEGT. V was pared by 7 bases and J by 6 bases, with 5 bases of the junction left unmatched. The CDR3 is made up of 14 amino acids.

CDR3 coding DNA: TGTGCCAGCAGAATCCTGTCCCGGGACAGGGGGTCGGCTGAAGCTTTCTTT. This encodes CASRILSRDRGSAEAFF. The V and J genes are TRBV28 and TRBJ1-1, with 11 bases identical to TRBD1. Germline V CDR1 and CDR2: MDHEN, SYDVKM. This CDR3 has 17 amino acids. Trimming at V came to 6 bases and at J to 6 bases, leaving 15 bases not matched to a gene.

The V and J genes are TRBV10-3 and TRBJ2-2, with 10 nucleotides matching TRBD1. The V gene end was trimmed by 6 bases and the J gene end by 8 bases; junction bases not matched to a gene: 18. The CDR3 extends over 18 amino acids. Germline V CDR1 and CDR2: ENHRY, SYGVKD. The CDR3 DNA follows: TGTGCCATCAGGCAGAAAACCTCTCGACAGGGGGCATCAGGGGAGCTGTTTTTT. Translation: CAIRQKTSRQGASGELFF.

The chain links TRBV9 to TRBJ1-6; TRBD1 might be the D (5 bases). From germline, CDR1 is SGDLS and CDR2 YYNGEE. This CDR3 spans 16 amino acids. V lost 0 bases to trimming and J lost 7 bases, with 14 bases between them. The CDR3, as DNA: TGTGCCAGCAGCGTAGGAGCAGGGACTGGGAATTCACCCCTCCACTTT. Its protein is CASSVGAGTGNSPLHF.

V gene TRBV7-8 combines with J gene TRBJ2-4; 7 nucleotides line up with TRBD1. V trimming: 3 bases; J trimming: 4 bases; junction bases outside the gene matches: 3. This CDR3 comprises 14 residues. Germline assignment: CDR1 SGHVS and CDR2 FQNEAQ. The CDR3 loop reads CASSLVTGKNIQYF. The CDR3, as DNA: TGTGCCAGCAGCTTGGTGACAGGGAAAAACATTCAGTACTTC. Looking up the rest from reference TRBV7-8 and TRBJ2-4 gives the full variable domain: GAGVSQSPRYKVAKRGQDVALRCDPISGHVSLFWYQQALGQGPEFLTYFQNEAQLDKSGLPSDRFFAERPEGSVSTLKIQRTQQEDSAVYLCASSLVTGKNIQYFGAGTRLSVL.

The rearrangement uses TRBV11-2 and TRBJ1-4; D unresolved. The V gene lost 4 bases and the J gene lost 8 bases, with 5 bases spanning the gap. This CDR3 region has 11 residues. The germline V gene has CDR1 SGHAT and CDR2 FQNNGV. The CDR3, as DNA: TGTGCCAGCAGCTATTCGGAAAAACTGTTTTTT. This gives the protein CASSYSEKLFF. Using reference TRBV11-2 and TRBJ1-4 for the parts outside the CDR3, the full variable domain is EAGVAQSPRYKIIEKRQSVAFWCNPISGHATLYWYQQILGQGPKLLIQFQNNGVVDDSQLPKDRFSAERLKGVDSTLKIQPAKLEDSAVYLCASSYSEKLFFGSGTQLSVL.

This chain links TRBV14 with TRBJ1-6, with D unresolved. CDR1 and CDR2 from the germline V gene are SGHDN and FVKESK. The germline V and J ends were trimmed by 0 bases and 9 bases, with 12 bases remaining between them. This CDR3 has 15 amino acids. The CDR3 DNA reads as TGTGCCAGCAGCCAAGAACGGGGTTTTGGTTCACCCCTCCACTTT. This sequence encodes CASSQERGFGSPLHF. The full variable domain, rest sourced from reference TRBV14 and TRBJ1-6, is EAGVTQFPSHSVIEKGQTVTLRCDPISGHDNLYWYRRVMGKEIKFLLHFVKESKQDESGMPNNRFLAERTGGTYSTLKVQPAELEDSGVYFCASSQERGFGSPLHFGNGTRLTVT.

The count of this clone is one. This chain joins TRBV14 and TRBJ2-1; D possibly corresponds to TRBD1 (5 bases). The CDR3 contains 16 residues. CDR1 and CDR2 (germline): SGHDN, FVKESK. Trimming removed 4 bases from V and 6 bases from J, with 19 bases in between. The CDR3 region is CASSPPISGFRNEQFF. CDR3 sequence (DNA): TGTGCCAGCAGCCCGCCGATCTCAGGGTTTCGCAATGAGCAGTTCTTC.

The V and J genes are TRBV7-8 and TRBJ2-1, with D perhaps TRBD1 (5 bases). CDR3 size: 13 residues. Trimming cost V 7 bases and J 6 bases, with 13 bases left between them. Germline loops: CDR1 SGHVS, CDR2 FQNEAQ. This chain's CDR3 is CASTPGFLNEQFF. The CDR3 DNA reads TGTGCCAGCACCCCAGGGTTCCTCAATGAGCAGTTCTTC.

A few counts support this clone. The V and J genes are TRBV27 and TRBJ2-2; D is ambiguous. Trimming stripped 6 bases from V and 2 bases from J, with 13 bases between. This CDR3 has 15 residues. Germline V gene lookup returns CDR1 MNHEY and CDR2 SMNVEV (reference sequence). This CDR3 reads CASRPEVANTGELFF. The CDR3 nucleotides read TGTGCCAGCAGACCCGAGGTAGCTAACACCGGGGAGCTGTTTTTT.

This clone was observed once. The DNA is omitted, as the CDR3 cannot be located on it reliably, and the CDR3 follows TCRdb's listing. This chain links TRBV12-1 with TRBJ1-5; TRBD1, as called in the table, went unchecked against the DNA. TRBV12-1 is annotated as a pseudogene. From its first to its last residue, the CDR3 has 14 amino acids. The CDR3 sequence is CASSFAQGNQPQHF.

This clone came up once. The chain employs TRBV20-1 and TRBJ2-7; D is unclear. Germline CDR1 reads DFQATT; CDR2 reads SNEGSKA (reference sequence). The CDR3 extends over 11 amino acids. V lost 6 bases, J lost 0 bases, and 6 bases lay in between. This CDR3 reads CSAGSSYEQYF. DNA of the CDR3: TGCAGTGCCGGGTCCTCCTACGAGCAGTACTTC.